The rows below give T cell receptor beta chains drawn from one sample of a study of cytomegalovirus exposure and HLA in healthy donors. Method: immunoSEQ multiplex PCR; TCRdb's copy keeps in-frame clones and lacks some. The data contain approximately 180,000 clones, roughly 73% of them singletons. Material: PBMCs. These receptors were collected from a woman aged 25 to 39 in good health and CMV-seronegative. CDR3s include the opening cysteine and the closing phenylalanine or tryptophan. The D gene is left open where the match is weak. Clone sizes are given selectively: once, few, many, or a class where the clone is expanded.

d_gene | abundance | v_gene | CDR3aa
TRBD2 | NA | TRBV7-7 | CASSFMAGGVETQYF
NA | NA | TRBV4-2 | CASSQVPRETQNTGELFF
TRBD1 | once | TRBV11-1 | CASSLVRTGTNTGELFF
NA | NA | TRBV27 | CASSLKGGASYEQYF
TRBD2 | NA | TRBV6-1 | CASSEGVMRGGYQETQYF
NA | NA | TRBV19 | CASRAEGWTGNTGELFF
TRBD1 | once | TRBV6-1 | CASSVQSGGETEAFF
NA | NA | TRBV29-1 | CSVGQRLNTEAFF
TRBD2 | few | TRBV9 | CASSVGSGAPETQYF
NA | NA | TRBV9 | CASSPGRGASGYTF
NA | NA | TRBV6-7 | CASNPTRRPLPLYDSPPHF
TRBD2 | NA | TRBV6-4 | CASSDGTSGNNEQFF
NA | NA | TRBV19 | CATGGYSNQPQHF
NA | NA | TRBV5-4 | CASSFKGVDSPLHF
NA | once | TRBV4-3 | CASSLRLGNYEQYF
NA | NA | TRBV25-1 | CASSIQGSDGYTF
TRBD2 | NA | TRBV6-4 | CASSLGSGGPDEQFF
NA | NA | TRBV18 | CASSPGRQLNTEAFF
NA | few | TRBV6-1 | CASSEVWQGGGGELFF
NA | NA | TRBV2 | CASRLLVSYNEQFF
NA | NA | TRBV9 | CASSVEGREEKLFF
NA | NA | TRBV12-2 | CASRTRSGPCFLRGYGYTF
TRBD1 | NA | TRBV9 | CASSADRGYGYTF
NA | NA | TRBV7-8 | CASRPDRGTEAFF
NA | NA | TRBV30 | CAWRREGYNEQFF
TRBD2 | NA | TRBV7-6 | CASSRGTSGPREQFF
NA | NA | TRBV4-1 | CASSSLLSGSGETQYF
TRBD2 | NA | TRBV18 | CASSPLAEHSTDTQYF